The 5 T cell receptor beta chains presented below share a single source sample, sequenced in a study of T cells expressing NK-cell markers. TCRdb re-called the 5' RACE reads; every CDR3 protein appears as one record, without DNA. The sample totals about half a million distinct CDR3 sequences; its top ten clones hold 1.4%. Material: blood T cells: a sorted CD56 or NKG2C T cell subset, CD4+ or CD8+ T cells, or bulk PBMC T cells (not recorded which). These receptors were obtained from a woman between 45 and 60 years old in good health.

The rearrangement joins TRBV9 to TRBJ2-3; TCRdb lists TRBD1, though no DNA is available to test this call. CDR3 size: 16 residues. CDR1 and CDR2 from the germline V gene are SGDLS and YYNGEE. The CDR3: CASSAQTGRLTDTQYF.

The chain uses TRBV7-8 and TRBJ2-7; TCRdb indicates TRBD2, and absent DNA this call remains unverified. The CDR3 has 12 amino acids. Germline loops: CDR1 SGHVS, CDR2 FQNEAQ. The CDR3 loop reads CASMEVSYEQYF. The full variable domain, rest sourced from reference TRBV7-8 and TRBJ2-7, is GAGVSQSPRYKVAKRGQDVALRCDPISGHVSLFWYQQALGQGPEFLTYFQNEAQLDKSGLPSDRFFAERPEGSVSTLKIQRTQQEDSAVYLCASMEVSYEQYFGPGTRLTVT.

The chain has TRBV7-6 and TRBJ2-3; the TCRdb D gene call, TRBD2, has no DNA to confirm it. In germline, CDR1 is SGHVS, CDR2 FNYEAQ. The CDR3 totals 16 residues. The CDR3 region is CASSQGLAANTDTQYF.

The rearrangement joins TRBV5-1 to TRBJ2-2; TCRdb proposes TRBD1, but this gene call is untestable without DNA. The CDR3 consists of 14 residues. CDR1 is SGHRS, CDR2 YFSETQ, per germline. CDR3 protein: CASSLGQGTGELFF.

This CDR3 is CASSLVARLNTDTQYF. The rearrangement uses TRBV7-2 and TRBJ2-3. The CDR3 sequence is 16 residues long. From germline, CDR1 is SGHTA and CDR2 FQGNSA.